The next 8 T cell receptor beta chains were all read from a single sample in a study of blood T cell repertoires in COVID-19. Sequencing used immunoSEQ multiplex PCR; TCRdb keeps in-frame clones, though not all of them. The sample shows some 150,000 clones, 88% of them seen only once. The material sequenced was PBMCs or T cells enriched from blood (not recorded which). The source is a woman aged 30 to 39 with acute COVID-19.

J is TRBJ1-5 and V is TRBV19; no clear D gene. V lost 0 bases and J 5 bases, leaving 5 bases between the germline ends. The CDR3 runs to 13 residues. CDR1 and CDR2 (germline): LNHDA, SQIVND (reference sequence). CDR3 DNA sequence: TGTGCCAGTAGTATAGAGGGCCATCAGCCCCAGCATTTT. It translates to CASSIEGHQPQHF.

The chain joins TRBV10-3 to TRBJ1-4; 8 bases fit TRBD1. This CDR3 spans 16 amino acids. Per germline, CDR1 ENHRY and CDR2 SYGVKD. Trimming cost V 0 bases and J 4 bases; bases outside gene matches: 4. The CDR3 region has the DNA TGTGCCATCAGTGAGTCCGGACAGGGCATTAATGAAAAACTGTTTTTT. This translates into CAISESGQGINEKLFF.

The chain links TRBV28 to TRBJ2-4; D is perhaps TRBD1 (5 bases). Deletions cut 6 bases from V and 0 bases from J, with 12 bases between. This CDR3 spans 15 amino acids. Looked up from germline, CDR1 is MDHEN and CDR2 is SYDVKM. The CDR3, as DNA: TGTGCCAGCAGCCGAGACAGAGTAGCCAAAAACATTCAGTACTTC. Translation gives CASSRDRVAKNIQYF. The full variable domain, rest sourced from reference TRBV28 and TRBJ2-4, is DVKVTQSSRYLVKRTGEKVFLECVQDMDHENMFWYRQDPGLGLRLIYFSYDVKMKEKGDIPEGYSVSREKKERFSLILESASTNQTSMYLCASSRDRVAKNIQYFGAGTRLSVL.

The chain has TRBV18 and TRBJ1-4; possible D gene TRBD1, 5 bases. V lost 3 bases, J lost 0 bases, and 8 bases lay in between. The germline gives CDR1 KGHSH, CDR2 LQKENI. CDR3 size: 15 residues. The CDR3 region is CASSPSTATNEKLFF. Here the CDR3 DNA reads TGTGCCAGCTCACCCTCGACAGCAACTAATGAAAAACTGTTTTTT.

This rearrangement joins TRBV9 to TRBJ1-1; no definite D call. Looked up from germline, CDR1 is SGDLS and CDR2 is YYNGEE. CDR3 length: 13 residues. V lost 0 bases and J lost 1, with 4 bases in between. CDR3 loop: CASSVVQNTEAFF. In DNA, the CDR3 is TGTGCCAGCAGCGTAGTTCAGAACACTGAAGCTTTCTTT.

The rearrangement joins TRBV12-3 or TRBV12-4 to TRBJ2-5, with D possibly TRBD1 on 6 matching bases. The length of the CDR3 is 13 residues. Deletions cut 4 bases from V and 5 bases from J, with 11 bases between. CDR3 DNA: TGTGCCAGCAGTTCAGGGGCCGTGGAGACCCAGTACTTC. It yields the protein CASSSGAVETQYF.

The chain joins TRBV5-8 to TRBJ1-1; a possible D gene is TRBD1 (5 bases). From germline, CDR1 is SGHTS and CDR2 YDEGEE. The CDR3 consists of 14 residues. Trimming removed 0 bases at V and 0 bases at J, with 6 bases between. As DNA, the CDR3 is TGTGCCAGCAGCTTGGGGGGCGTGAACACTGAAGCTTTCTTT. It yields the protein CASSLGGVNTEAFF.

V gene TRBV4-1 combines with J gene TRBJ2-7, with D possibly TRBD1 on 8 matching bases. CDR3 length: 15 residues. Trimming pared 4 bases from V and 3 bases from J, leaving 16 bases between. Germline CDR1 and CDR2: MGHRA and YSYEKL. The CDR3 DNA reads as TGCGCCAGCAGCCTACAGGGGGGGACTGTCTACGAGCAGTACTTC. It is translated as CASSLQGGTVYEQYF.